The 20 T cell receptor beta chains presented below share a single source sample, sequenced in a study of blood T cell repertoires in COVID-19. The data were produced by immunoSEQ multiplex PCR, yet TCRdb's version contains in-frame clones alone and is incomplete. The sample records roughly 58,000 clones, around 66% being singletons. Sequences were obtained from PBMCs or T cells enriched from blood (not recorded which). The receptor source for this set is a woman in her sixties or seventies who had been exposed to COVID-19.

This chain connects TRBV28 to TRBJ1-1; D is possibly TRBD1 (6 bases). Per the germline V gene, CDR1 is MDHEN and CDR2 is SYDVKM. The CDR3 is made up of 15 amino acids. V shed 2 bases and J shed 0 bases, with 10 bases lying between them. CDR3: CASSLARTVNTEAFF. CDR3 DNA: TGTGCCAGCAGTTTAGCCCGGACAGTGAACACTGAAGCTTTCTTT. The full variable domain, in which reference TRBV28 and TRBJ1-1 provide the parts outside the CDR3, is DVKVTQSSRYLVKRTGEKVFLECVQDMDHENMFWYRQDPGLGLRLIYFSYDVKMKEKGDIPEGYSVSREKKERFSLILESASTNQTSMYLCASSLARTVNTEAFFGQGTRLTVV.

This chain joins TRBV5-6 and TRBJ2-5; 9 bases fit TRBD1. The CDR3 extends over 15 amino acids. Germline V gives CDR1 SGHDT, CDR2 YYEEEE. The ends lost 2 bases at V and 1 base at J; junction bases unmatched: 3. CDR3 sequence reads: CASSLPGQGQETQYF. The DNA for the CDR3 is TGTGCCAGCAGCTTACCGGGACAGGGCCAAGAGACCCAGTACTTC.

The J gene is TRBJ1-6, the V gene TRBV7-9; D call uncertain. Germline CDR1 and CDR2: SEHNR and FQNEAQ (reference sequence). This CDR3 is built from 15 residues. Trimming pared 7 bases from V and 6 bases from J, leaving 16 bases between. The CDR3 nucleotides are TGTGCCAGCACCTCAGCGGGTTTCGCTAATTCACCCCTCCACTTT. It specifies CASTSAGFANSPLHF. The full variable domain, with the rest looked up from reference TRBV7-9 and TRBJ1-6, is DTGVSQNPRHKITKRGQNVTFRCDPISEHNRLYWYRQTLGQGPEFLTYFQNEAQLEKSRLLSDRFSAERPKGSFSTLEIQRTEQGDSAMYLCASTSAGFANSPLHFGNGTRLTVT.

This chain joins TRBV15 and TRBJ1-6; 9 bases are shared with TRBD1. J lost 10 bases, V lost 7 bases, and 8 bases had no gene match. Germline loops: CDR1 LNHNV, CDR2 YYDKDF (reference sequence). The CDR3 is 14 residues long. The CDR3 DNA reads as TGTGCCACCACACGGGACAGGGTGTCATCACCCCTCCACTTT. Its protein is CATTRDRVSSPLHF. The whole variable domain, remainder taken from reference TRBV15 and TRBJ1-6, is DAMVIQNPRYQVTQFGKPVTLSCSQTLNHNVMYWYQQKSSQAPKLLFHYYDKDFNNEADTPDNFQSRRPNTSFCFLDIRSPGLGDTAMYLCATTRDRVSSPLHFGNGTRLTVT.

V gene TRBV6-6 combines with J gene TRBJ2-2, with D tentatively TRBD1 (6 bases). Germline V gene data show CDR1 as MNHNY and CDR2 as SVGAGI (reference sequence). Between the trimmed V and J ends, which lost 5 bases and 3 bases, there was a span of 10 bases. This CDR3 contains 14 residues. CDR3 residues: CASSQGHYTGELFF. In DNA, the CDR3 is TGTGCCAGCAGTCAGGGACATTACACCGGGGAGCTGTTTTTT.

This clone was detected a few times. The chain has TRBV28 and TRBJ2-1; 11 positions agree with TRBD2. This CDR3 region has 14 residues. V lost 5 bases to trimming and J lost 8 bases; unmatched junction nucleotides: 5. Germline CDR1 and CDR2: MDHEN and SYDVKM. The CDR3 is CASSTSGSVYEQFF. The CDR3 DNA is TGTGCCAGCAGTACTAGCGGGAGCGTCTATGAGCAGTTCTTC.

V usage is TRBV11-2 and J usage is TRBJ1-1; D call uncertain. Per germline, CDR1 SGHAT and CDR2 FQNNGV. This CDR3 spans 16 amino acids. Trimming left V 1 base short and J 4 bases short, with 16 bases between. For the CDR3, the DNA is TGTGCCAGCAGCTTAGGTGTGGTCGGAGGAGGCACTGAAGCTTTCTTT. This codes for CASSLGVVGGGTEAFF.

CDR3 in amino acids: CASSPRGSYGYTF. The CDR3 nucleotides are TGTGCCAGCAGCCCCAGGGGATCGTATGGCTACACCTTC. The chain joins TRBV7-8 to TRBJ1-2, with D possibly matching TRBD1 (6 bases). Germline V gene lookup returns CDR1 SGHVS and CDR2 FQNEAQ. V gave up 5 bases and J gave up 5 bases, with 12 bases separating them. The CDR3 length is 13 residues.

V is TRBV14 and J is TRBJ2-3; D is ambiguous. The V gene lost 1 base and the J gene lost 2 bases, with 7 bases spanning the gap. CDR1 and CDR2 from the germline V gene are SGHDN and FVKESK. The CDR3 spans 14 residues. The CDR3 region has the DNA TGTGCCAGCAGCCAAGGACTGCACACAGATACGCAGTATTTT. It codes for CASSQGLHTDTQYF.

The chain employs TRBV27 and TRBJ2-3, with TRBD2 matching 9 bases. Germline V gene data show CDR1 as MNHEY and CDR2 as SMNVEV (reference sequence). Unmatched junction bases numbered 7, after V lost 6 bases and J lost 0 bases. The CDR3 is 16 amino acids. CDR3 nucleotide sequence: TGTGCCAGCAGATCCGGACTAGCGTTGAGCACAGATACGCAGTATTTT. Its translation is CASRSGLALSTDTQYF.

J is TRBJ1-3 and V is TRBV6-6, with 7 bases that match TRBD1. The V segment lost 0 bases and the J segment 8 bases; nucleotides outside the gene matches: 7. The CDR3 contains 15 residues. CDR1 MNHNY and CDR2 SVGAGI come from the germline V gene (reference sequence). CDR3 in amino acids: CASSYSRQGGDTIYF. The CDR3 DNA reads TGTGCCAGCAGTTACTCACGACAGGGTGGTGACACCATATATTTT.

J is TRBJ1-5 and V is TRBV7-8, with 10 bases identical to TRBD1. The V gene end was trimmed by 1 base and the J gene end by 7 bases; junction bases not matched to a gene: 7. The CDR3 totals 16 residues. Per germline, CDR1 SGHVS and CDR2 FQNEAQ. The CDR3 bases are TGTGCCAGCAGCTTAGGCCACGGGACAGGGGAACAGCCCCAGCATTTT. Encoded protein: CASSLGHGTGEQPQHF.

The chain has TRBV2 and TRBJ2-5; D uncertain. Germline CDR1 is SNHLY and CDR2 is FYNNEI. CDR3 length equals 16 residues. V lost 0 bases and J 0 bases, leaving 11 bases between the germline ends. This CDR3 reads CASSEASRLYQETQYF. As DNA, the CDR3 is TGTGCCAGCAGTGAAGCTTCACGGTTGTACCAAGAGACCCAGTACTTC.

This CDR3 is CASSLGASGGQYNEQFF. The DNA for the CDR3 is TGCGCCAGCAGCTTGGGGGCGAGCGGGGGGCAATACAATGAGCAGTTCTTC. J is TRBJ2-1 and V is TRBV5-1; 9 bases agree with TRBD2. The germline gives CDR1 SGHRS, CDR2 YFSETQ. V was pared by 0 bases and J by 4 bases, with 8 bases of the junction left unmatched. The CDR3 runs to 17 residues.

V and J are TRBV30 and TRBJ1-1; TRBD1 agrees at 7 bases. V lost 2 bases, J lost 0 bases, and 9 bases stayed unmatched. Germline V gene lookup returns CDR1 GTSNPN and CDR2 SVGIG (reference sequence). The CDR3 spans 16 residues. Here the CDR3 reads CAWSTGARGMNTEAFF. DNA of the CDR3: TGTGCCTGGAGTACAGGGGCGAGGGGAATGAACACTGAAGCTTTCTTT.

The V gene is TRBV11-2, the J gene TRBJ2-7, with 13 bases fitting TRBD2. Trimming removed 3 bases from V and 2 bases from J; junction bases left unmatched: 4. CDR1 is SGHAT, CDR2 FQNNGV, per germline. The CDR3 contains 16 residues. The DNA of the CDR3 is TGTGCCAGCAGCTTCCTGGGACTAGCGGGAACCTACGAGCAGTACTTC. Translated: CASSFLGLAGTYEQYF. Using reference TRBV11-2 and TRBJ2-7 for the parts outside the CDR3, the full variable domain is EAGVAQSPRYKIIEKRQSVAFWCNPISGHATLYWYQQILGQGPKLLIQFQNNGVVDDSQLPKDRFSAERLKGVDSTLKIQPAKLEDSAVYLCASSFLGLAGTYEQYFGPGTRLTVT.

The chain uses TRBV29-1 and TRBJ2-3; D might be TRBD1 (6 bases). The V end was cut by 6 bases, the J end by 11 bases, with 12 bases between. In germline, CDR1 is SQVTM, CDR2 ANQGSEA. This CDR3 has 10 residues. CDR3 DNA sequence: TGCAGCGTCGGGACACCTCAGCAGTATTTT. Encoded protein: CSVGTPQQYF.

The DNA for the CDR3 is TGTGCCAGCAGTTCACCGGGGAGCGTCAATGGCTACACCTTC. Encoded protein: CASSSPGSVNGYTF. J is TRBJ1-2 and V is TRBV28; no clear D gene. Germline loops: CDR1 MDHEN, CDR2 SYDVKM. V lost 4 bases to trimming and J lost 6 bases, with 15 bases between them. The CDR3 loop spans 14 amino acids.

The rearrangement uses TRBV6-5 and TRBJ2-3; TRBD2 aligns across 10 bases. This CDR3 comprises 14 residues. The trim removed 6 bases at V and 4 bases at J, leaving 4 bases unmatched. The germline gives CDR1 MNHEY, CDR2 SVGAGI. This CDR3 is CASSQGLAADTQYF. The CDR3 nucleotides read TGTGCCAGCAGCCAAGGACTAGCGGCAGATACGCAGTATTTT.

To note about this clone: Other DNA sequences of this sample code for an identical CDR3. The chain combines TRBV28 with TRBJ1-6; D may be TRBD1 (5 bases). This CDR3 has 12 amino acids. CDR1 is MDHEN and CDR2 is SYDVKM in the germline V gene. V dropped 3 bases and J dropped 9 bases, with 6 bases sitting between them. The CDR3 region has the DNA TGTGCCAGCAGTTTTAGGGGTTCACCCCTCCACTTT. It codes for CASSFRGSPLHF.